The clone carrying this T cell receptor (beta chain) was recorded a few times. The antigen is undetermined. The data were obtained in a study of early T cells in non-severe SARS-CoV-2 infection. In the study overall: Sequencing input comprised bulk RNA from unsorted whole blood; chain pairing was not available. Overall study findings and caveats: Clonotype matching in VDJdb favored anti-spike CD8 responses and did not capture private and CD4 specificities.

The CDR3 length is 18 residues. The V gene's germline CDR1 is MNHNY and CDR2 SVGAGI (reference sequence). V lost 6 bases, J lost 5 bases, and 16 bases stayed unmatched. Unique molecular identifiers were affixed to single, distinct cDNA molecules. TCRdb reprocessed the 5' RACE reads via MiXCR and lists one record per CDR3 protein. This sample yields 65,000 to 70,000 distinct CDR3 sequences, of which 9.5% to 15% are seen a single time; less than 2% belongs to the top ten. J is TRBJ1-5 and V is TRBV6-6; 10 nucleotides match TRBD1. The sample consisted of whole blood. The TCR sequence derives from an adult who was a healthcare worker with PCR-confirmed SARS-CoV-2 infection or an uninfected control (not recorded which). CDR3 DNA sequence: TGTGCCAGCAGCCACCCCGTCGTGGGACAGGGGACGGATCAGCCCCAGCATTTT. It specifies CASSHPVVGQGTDQPQHF.